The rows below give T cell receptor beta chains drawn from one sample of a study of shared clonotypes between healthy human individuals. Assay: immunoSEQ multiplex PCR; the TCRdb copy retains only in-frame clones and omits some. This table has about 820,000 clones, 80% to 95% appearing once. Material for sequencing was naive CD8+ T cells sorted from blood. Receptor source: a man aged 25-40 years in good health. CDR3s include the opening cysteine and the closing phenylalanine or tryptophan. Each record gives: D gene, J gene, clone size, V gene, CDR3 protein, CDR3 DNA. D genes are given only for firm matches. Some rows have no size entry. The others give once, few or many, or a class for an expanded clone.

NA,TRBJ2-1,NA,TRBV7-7,CASSLSPYNEQFF,TGTGCTAGCAGCTTAAGTCCTTACAATGAGCAGTTCTTC
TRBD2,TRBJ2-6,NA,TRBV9,CASSVDGGTYSGANVLTF,TGTGCCAGCAGCGTAGACGGGGGGACCTATTCTGGGGCCAACGTCCTGACTTTC
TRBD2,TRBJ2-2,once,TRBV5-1,CASSLRRLAYTGELFF,TGCGCCAGCAGCTTGCGACGACTAGCGTACACCGGGGAGCTGTTTTTT
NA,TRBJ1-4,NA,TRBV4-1,CASRLKGRGTNEKLFF,TGCGCCAGCAGACTTAAGGGGCGGGGAACTAATGAAAAACTGTTTTTT
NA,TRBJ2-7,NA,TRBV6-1,CASSDRVYEQYF,TGTGCCAGCAGTGACAGGGTTTACGAGCAGTACTTC
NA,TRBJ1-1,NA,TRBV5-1,CASSPGGLNTEAFF,TGCGCCAGCAGCCCTGGCGGCCTGAACACTGAAGCTTTCTTT
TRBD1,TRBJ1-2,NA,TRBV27,CASSYRGTNYGYTF,TGTGCCAGCAGTTACAGGGGGACGAACTATGGCTACACCTTC
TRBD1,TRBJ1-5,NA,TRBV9,CASSDGTANQPQHF,TGTGCCAGCAGCGACGGGACAGCCAATCAGCCCCAGCATTTT
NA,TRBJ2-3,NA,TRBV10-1,CASSVERDQKGTDTQYF,TGCGCCAGCAGTGTAGAACGTGATCAGAAGGGGACAGATACGCAGTATTTT
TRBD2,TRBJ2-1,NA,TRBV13,CASSFNGGSYNEQFF,TGTGCCAGCAGCTTTAACGGGGGGTCCTACAATGAGCAGTTCTTC
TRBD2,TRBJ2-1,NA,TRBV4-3,CASSQAPWTSRNNEQFF,TGCGCCAGCAGCCAAGCACCCTGGACTAGCCGAAACAATGAGCAGTTCTTC
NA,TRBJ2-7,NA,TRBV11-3,CASSLGTSYEQYF,TGTGCCAGCAGCTTGGGGACCTCGTACGAGCAGTACTTC
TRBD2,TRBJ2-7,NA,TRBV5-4,CASSLERENEQYF,TGTGCCAGCAGCTTGGAGCGGGAGAACGAGCAGTACTTC
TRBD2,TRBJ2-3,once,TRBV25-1,CASSGWVLTSGGDTQYF,TGTGCCAGCAGTGGGTGGGTCTTGACTAGCGGCGGAGATACGCAGTATTTT